This T cell receptor beta chain was recorded in a study of beta chain features in type 1 diabetes listed by TCRdb under 2018. A note on the overall study: Mean age, gender distribution, total cell number and subset yield were not different between patients and healthy donors. Naive and central memory subsets were obtained from all 30 or so donors, but regulatory and stem cell-like memory subsets were isolated from only 8 patients and roughly 8 healthy donors. The study compared TCRB repertoires of sorted circulating CD4+ T cell subsets between recently diagnosed type 1 diabetes patients and matched healthy donors. Across all samples, fewer than 130 million sorted cells were examined, and cell number per subset correlated strongly with RNA yield.

Reading the germline V gene gives CDR1 SNHLY and CDR2 FYNNEI. At the junction V is shortened by 7 bases and J by 0 bases, with 7 bases in between. The CDR3 runs 13 residues from the cysteine to the phenylalanine. Only the CDR3 part of the read is kept: 39 bases, read in frame from the first base. From each donor, a single peripheral blood sample of around 120 mL on average was drawn into heparinised tubes. Naive, central memory, regulatory and stem cell-like memory CD4+ T cells were sorted on a BD FACSAria II using a panel including CD45RO, CCR7, CD25, CD127, CD95 and CD27. All sorted populations exceeded 95% purity. PBMCs were separated immediately by Lymphoprep density gradient centrifugation and were stained directly, without being cultured. Samples were stained and sorted in pairs, with one healthy donor and one patient per experiment, so that batch effects were minimized. The High Capacity cDNA Reverse Transcription Kit was used to reverse transcribe all of the isolated RNA, meaning that expressed TCRB transcripts were what got sequenced. Naive, central memory and regulatory T cell samples underwent deep immunoSEQ sequencing, averaging about 3.57 million total reads per sample. Sorted cells were lysed in RLT buffer and RNA was extracted with DNase-treated RNeasy Micro or Mini kits, depending on cell number. To prevent cross-contamination, every cell subset was processed on its own, while patient and healthy donor samples were processed together. The immunoSEQ multiplex PCR was used to amplify TCRB sequences from cDNA, generating 87-bp fragments that spanned the CDR3 region. Sequencing of the amplicons was performed on the Illumina HiSeq platform. Regarding the original processing steps: Synthetic template baselines were used to correct PCR bias computationally, reads within Hamming distance 2 were collapsed together, and singletons that could not be merged were discarded. Reads were aligned against IMGT to assign V, D and J genes, CDR3 length and insertions or deletions at six rearrangement sites. Within each subset, clonotype counts were normalized to sorted cell number, after which true diversity and Gini coefficients were computed with the tcR R package. Repertoire sharing was quantified using the overlap coefficient calculated on TCRB nucleotide sequences. TCRdb's version of the immuneACCESS table is confined to in-frame rearrangements and falls short of the full clone set. An unresolved V gene accounts for under half of the shortfall where checked; the remainder is of unknown origin. The V and J calls and the clone size are those of that table, but D and trimming were determined from the DNA. For this sample the table gives under 300,000 clones, of which 27% were detected only once. Jointly, the top ten make up about 3.9% of the sample.

Study-wide findings and limitations: Only small numbers of individuals were included in the HLA sub-analyses, which left unresolved whether HLA type had any influence on TCRB rearrangement. Type 1 diabetes patients showed a moderate but significant shortening of TCRB CDR3 length in all four CD4+ subsets. PCR may preferentially amplify shorter templates, but because patient and control samples were amplified and corrected together, any resulting skew would affect both groups equally. Because cDNA was sequenced instead of genomic DNA, highly expressing activated cells could be over-represented, though the groups showed no difference in activation or CD3 levels. Fewer insertions and more nucleotide deletions at VDJ recombination sites were observed in patients with type 1 diabetes, implying thymic rearrangement abnormalities. Naive, central memory and regulatory TCRB repertoires appeared to be more similar among patients than among healthy donors.

Concerning this clone itself: Its recognized antigen is unknown. Base qualities are not provided; no much larger clone lies one nucleotide away.

This receptor was identified in a young man in good health. The sequencing sample was made of central memory CD4+ T cells from blood. The chain is encoded by TRBV2 joined to TRBJ2-1; the D segment cannot be called with confidence. The CDR3 reads CASNVGSYNEQFF. The DNA reads as follows: TGTGCCAGCAATGTTGGCTCCTACAATGAGCAGTTCTTC.